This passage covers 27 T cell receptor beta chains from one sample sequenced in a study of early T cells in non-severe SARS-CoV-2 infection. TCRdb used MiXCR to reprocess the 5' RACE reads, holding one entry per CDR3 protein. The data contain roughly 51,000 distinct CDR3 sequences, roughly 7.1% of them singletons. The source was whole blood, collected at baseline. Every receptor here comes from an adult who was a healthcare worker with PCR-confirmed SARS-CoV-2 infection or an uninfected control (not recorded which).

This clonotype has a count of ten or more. CDR3 amino acids: CASSLSGSTDTQYF. CDR3 DNA sequence: TGTGCCAGCAGTTTATCAGGGAGCACAGATACGCAGTATTTT. This chain joins TRBV28 and TRBJ2-3; TRBD1 is a possible D gene (5 bases). The germline gives CDR1 MDHEN, CDR2 SYDVKM. V lost 1 base and J 0 bases, leaving 5 bases between the germline ends. CDR3 size: 14 residues.

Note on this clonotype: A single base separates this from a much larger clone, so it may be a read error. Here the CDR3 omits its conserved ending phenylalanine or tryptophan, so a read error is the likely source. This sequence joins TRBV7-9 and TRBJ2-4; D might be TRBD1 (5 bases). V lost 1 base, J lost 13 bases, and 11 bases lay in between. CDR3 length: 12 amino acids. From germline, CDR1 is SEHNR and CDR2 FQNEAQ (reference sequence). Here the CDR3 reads CASSLEGRNQYS. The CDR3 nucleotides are TGTGCCAGCAGCTTAGAGGGGCGAAACCAGTACTCC.

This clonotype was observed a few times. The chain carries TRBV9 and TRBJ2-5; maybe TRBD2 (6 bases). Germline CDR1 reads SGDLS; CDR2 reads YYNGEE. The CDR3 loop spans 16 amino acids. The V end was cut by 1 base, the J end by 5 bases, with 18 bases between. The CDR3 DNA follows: TGTGCCAGCAGCGTACTGGGGACTGGACCTGAGGAGACCCAGTACTTC. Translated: CASSVLGTGPEETQYF.

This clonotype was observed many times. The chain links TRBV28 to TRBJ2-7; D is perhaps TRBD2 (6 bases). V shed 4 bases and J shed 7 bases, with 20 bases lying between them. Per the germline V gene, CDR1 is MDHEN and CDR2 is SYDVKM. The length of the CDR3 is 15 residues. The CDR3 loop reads CASSYTWDSQREQYF. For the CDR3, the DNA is TGTGCCAGCAGTTACACCTGGGACTCCCAGAGGGAGCAGTACTTC. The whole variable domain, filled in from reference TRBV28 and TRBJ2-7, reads DVKVTQSSRYLVKRTGEKVFLECVQDMDHENMFWYRQDPGLGLRLIYFSYDVKMKEKGDIPEGYSVSREKKERFSLILESASTNQTSMYLCASSYTWDSQREQYFGPGTRLTVT.

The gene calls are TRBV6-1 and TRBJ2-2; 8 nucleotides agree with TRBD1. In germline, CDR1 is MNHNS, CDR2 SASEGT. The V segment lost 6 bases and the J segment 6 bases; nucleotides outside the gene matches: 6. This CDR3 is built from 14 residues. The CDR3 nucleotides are TGTGCCAGCAGGGGGACAGGTCCCCCCGGGGAGCTGTTTTTT. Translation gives CASRGTGPPGELFF.

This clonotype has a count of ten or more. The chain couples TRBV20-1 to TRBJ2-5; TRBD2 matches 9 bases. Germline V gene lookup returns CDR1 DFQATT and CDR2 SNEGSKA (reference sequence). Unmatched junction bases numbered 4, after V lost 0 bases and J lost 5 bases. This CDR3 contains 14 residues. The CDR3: CSARDPAGGETQYF. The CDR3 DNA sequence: TGCAGTGCTAGAGATCCAGCGGGAGGCGAGACCCAGTACTTC.

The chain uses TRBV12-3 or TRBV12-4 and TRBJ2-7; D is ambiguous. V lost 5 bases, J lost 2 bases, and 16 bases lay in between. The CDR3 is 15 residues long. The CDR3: CASSVTGRPTYEQYF. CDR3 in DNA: TGTGCCAGCAGTGTTACCGGACGACCAACCTACGAGCAGTACTTC.

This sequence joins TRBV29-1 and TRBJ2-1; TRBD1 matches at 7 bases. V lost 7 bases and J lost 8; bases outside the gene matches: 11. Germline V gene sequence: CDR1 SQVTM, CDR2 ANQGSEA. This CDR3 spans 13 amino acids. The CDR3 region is CSGSTGTYDEQFF. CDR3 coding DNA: TGCAGCGGATCGACAGGGACGTATGATGAGCAGTTCTTC.

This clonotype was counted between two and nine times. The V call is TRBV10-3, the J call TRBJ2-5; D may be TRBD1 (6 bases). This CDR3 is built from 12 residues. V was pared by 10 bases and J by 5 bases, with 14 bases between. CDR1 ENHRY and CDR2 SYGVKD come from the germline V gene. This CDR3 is CASRQDEETQYF. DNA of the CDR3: TGTGCCAGCAGACAGGACGAGGAGACCCAGTACTTC.

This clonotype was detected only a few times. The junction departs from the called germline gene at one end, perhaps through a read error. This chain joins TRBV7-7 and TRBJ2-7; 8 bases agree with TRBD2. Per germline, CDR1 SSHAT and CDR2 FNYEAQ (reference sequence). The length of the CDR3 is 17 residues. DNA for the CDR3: TGTGCTAGCAGCTTAGCGGTAGGATCGAGCGGGAGATCCGAGCAGTACTTC. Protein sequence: CASSLAVGSSGRSEQYF.

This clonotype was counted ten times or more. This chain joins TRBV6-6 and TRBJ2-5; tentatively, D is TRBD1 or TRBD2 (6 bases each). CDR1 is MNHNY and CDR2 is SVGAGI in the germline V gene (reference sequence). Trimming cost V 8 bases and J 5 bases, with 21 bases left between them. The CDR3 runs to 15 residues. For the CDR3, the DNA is TGTGCCAGCGCCTACATTGGGGGGCGCCAGGAGACCCAGTACTTC. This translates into CASAYIGGRQETQYF.

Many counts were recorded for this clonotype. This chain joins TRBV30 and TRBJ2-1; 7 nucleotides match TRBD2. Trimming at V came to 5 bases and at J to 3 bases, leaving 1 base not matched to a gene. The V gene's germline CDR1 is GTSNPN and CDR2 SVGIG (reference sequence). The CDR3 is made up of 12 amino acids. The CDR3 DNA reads TGTGCCTGGCGGGGGGACTACAATGAGCAGTTCTTC. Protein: CAWRGDYNEQFF. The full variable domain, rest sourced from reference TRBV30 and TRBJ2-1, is SQTIHQWPATLVQPVGSPLSLECTVEGTSNPNLYWYRQAAGRGLQLLFYSVGIGQISSEVPQNLSASRPQDRQFILSSKKLLLSDSGFYLCAWRGDYNEQFFGPGTRLTVL.

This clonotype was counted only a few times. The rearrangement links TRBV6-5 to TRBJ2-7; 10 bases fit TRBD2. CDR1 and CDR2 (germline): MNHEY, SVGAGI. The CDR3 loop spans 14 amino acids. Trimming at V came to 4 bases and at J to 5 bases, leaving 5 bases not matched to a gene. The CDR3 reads CASSLRLAGDEQYF. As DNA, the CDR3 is TGTGCCAGCAGTTTGCGCCTAGCGGGAGACGAGCAGTACTTC.

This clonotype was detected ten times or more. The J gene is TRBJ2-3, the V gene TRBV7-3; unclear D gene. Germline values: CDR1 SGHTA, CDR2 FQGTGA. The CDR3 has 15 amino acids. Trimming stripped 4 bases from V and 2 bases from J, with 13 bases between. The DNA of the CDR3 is TGTGCCAGCAGCTCGCGCGGCGGAACCACAGATACGCAGTATTTT. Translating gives CASSSRGGTTDTQYF. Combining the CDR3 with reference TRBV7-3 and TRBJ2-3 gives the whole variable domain GAGVSQTPSNKVTEKGKYVELRCDPISGHTALYWYRQSLGQGPEFLIYFQGTGAADDSGLPNDRFFAVRPEGSVSTLKIQRTERGDSAVYLCASSSRGGTTDTQYFGPGTRLTVL.

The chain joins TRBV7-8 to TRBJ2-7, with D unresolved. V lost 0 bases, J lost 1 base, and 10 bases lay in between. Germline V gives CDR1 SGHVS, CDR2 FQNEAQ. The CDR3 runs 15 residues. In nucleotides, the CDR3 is TGTGCCAGCAGCTTAGCAATAGGCGGTTCCTACGAGCAGTACTTC. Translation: CASSLAIGGSYEQYF.

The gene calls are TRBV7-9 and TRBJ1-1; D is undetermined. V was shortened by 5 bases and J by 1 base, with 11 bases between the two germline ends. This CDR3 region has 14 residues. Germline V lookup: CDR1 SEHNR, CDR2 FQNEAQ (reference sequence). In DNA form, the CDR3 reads TGTGCCAGCAGCCCGACTGACAAGAACACTGAAGCTTTCTTT. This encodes CASSPTDKNTEAFF.

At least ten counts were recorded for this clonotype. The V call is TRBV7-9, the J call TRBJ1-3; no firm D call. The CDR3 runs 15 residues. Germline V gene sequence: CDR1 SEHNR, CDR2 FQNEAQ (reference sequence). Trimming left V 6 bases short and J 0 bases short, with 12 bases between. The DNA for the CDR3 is TGTGCCAGCAGGGGTACACAACTCTCTGGAAACACCATATATTTT. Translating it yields CASRGTQLSGNTIYF. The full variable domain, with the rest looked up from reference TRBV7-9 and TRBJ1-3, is DTGVSQNPRHKITKRGQNVTFRCDPISEHNRLYWYRQTLGQGPEFLTYFQNEAQLEKSRLLSDRFSAERPKGSFSTLEIQRTEQGDSAMYLCASRGTQLSGNTIYFGEGSWLTVV.

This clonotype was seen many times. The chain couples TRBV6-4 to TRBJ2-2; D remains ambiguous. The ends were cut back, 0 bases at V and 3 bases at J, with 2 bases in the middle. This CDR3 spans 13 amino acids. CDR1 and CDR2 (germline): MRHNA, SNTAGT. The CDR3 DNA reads TGTGCCAGCAGTGACTCGGACACCGGGGAGCTGTTTTTT. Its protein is CASSDSDTGELFF.

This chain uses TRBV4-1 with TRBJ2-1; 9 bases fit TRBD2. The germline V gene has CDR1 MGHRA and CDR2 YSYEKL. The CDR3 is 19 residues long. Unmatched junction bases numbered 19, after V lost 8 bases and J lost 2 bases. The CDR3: CASFPGLAKTQETYNEQFF. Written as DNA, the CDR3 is TGCGCCAGCTTCCCGGGACTAGCCAAAACTCAAGAGACCTACAATGAGCAGTTCTTC.

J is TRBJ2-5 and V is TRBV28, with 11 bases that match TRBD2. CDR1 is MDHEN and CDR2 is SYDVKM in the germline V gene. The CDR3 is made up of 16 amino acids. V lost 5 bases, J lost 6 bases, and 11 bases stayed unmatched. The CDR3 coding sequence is TGTGCCAGCAGTCCATTAGCGGGAGGGCCTCGAAAGACCCAGTACTTC. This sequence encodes CASSPLAGGPRKTQYF.

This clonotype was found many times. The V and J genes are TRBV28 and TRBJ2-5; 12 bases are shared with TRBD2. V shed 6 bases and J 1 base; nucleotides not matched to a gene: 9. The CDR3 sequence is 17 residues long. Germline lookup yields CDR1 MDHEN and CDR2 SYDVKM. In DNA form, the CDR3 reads TGTGCCAGCAGAGGACTAGCGGGACAAAGGAGCCAAGAGACCCAGTACTTC. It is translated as CASRGLAGQRSQETQYF.

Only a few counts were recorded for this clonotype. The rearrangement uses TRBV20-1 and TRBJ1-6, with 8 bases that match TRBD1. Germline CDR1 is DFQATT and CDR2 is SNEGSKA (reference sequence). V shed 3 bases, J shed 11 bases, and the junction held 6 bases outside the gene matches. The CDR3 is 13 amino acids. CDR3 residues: CSARVTGEAPLHF. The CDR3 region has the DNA TGCAGTGCTAGGGTGACAGGGGAGGCACCCCTCCACTTT.

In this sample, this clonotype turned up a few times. Here the CDR3 reads CASRSRGQLDEQYF. In DNA form, the CDR3 reads TGTGCCAGCAGATCCCGGGGCCAGCTGGACGAGCAGTACTTC. The rearrangement links TRBV28 to TRBJ2-7; D could derive from TRBD1 or TRBD2 (5 bases each). The germline V and J ends were trimmed by 6 bases and 5 bases, with 17 bases remaining between them. The V gene's germline CDR1 is MDHEN and CDR2 SYDVKM. The CDR3 loop spans 14 amino acids.

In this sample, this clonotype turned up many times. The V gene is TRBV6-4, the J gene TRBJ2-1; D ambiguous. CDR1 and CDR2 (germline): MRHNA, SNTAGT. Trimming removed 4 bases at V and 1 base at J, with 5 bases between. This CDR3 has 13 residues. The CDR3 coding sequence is TGTGCCAGCAGTGTGGCGTCCTACAATGAGCAGTTCTTC. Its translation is CASSVASYNEQFF.

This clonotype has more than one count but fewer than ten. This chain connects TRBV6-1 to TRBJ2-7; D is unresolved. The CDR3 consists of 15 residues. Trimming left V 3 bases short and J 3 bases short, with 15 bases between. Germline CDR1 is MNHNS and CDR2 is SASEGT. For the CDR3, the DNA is TGTGCCAGCAGTGACCGAAACGGAAACGACTACGAGCAGTACTTC. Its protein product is CASSDRNGNDYEQYF.

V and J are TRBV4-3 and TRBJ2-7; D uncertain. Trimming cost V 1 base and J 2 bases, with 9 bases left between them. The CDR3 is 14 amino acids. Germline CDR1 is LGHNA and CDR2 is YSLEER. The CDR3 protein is CASSQGVFAYEQYF. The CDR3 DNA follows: TGCGCCAGCAGCCAAGGGGTTTTCGCCTACGAGCAGTACTTC.

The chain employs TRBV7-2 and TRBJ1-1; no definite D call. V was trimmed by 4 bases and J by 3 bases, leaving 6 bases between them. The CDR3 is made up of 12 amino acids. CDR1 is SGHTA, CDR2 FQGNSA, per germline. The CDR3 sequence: CASSSKYTEAFF. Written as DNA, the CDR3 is TGTGCCAGCAGCTCAAAATACACTGAAGCTTTCTTT.